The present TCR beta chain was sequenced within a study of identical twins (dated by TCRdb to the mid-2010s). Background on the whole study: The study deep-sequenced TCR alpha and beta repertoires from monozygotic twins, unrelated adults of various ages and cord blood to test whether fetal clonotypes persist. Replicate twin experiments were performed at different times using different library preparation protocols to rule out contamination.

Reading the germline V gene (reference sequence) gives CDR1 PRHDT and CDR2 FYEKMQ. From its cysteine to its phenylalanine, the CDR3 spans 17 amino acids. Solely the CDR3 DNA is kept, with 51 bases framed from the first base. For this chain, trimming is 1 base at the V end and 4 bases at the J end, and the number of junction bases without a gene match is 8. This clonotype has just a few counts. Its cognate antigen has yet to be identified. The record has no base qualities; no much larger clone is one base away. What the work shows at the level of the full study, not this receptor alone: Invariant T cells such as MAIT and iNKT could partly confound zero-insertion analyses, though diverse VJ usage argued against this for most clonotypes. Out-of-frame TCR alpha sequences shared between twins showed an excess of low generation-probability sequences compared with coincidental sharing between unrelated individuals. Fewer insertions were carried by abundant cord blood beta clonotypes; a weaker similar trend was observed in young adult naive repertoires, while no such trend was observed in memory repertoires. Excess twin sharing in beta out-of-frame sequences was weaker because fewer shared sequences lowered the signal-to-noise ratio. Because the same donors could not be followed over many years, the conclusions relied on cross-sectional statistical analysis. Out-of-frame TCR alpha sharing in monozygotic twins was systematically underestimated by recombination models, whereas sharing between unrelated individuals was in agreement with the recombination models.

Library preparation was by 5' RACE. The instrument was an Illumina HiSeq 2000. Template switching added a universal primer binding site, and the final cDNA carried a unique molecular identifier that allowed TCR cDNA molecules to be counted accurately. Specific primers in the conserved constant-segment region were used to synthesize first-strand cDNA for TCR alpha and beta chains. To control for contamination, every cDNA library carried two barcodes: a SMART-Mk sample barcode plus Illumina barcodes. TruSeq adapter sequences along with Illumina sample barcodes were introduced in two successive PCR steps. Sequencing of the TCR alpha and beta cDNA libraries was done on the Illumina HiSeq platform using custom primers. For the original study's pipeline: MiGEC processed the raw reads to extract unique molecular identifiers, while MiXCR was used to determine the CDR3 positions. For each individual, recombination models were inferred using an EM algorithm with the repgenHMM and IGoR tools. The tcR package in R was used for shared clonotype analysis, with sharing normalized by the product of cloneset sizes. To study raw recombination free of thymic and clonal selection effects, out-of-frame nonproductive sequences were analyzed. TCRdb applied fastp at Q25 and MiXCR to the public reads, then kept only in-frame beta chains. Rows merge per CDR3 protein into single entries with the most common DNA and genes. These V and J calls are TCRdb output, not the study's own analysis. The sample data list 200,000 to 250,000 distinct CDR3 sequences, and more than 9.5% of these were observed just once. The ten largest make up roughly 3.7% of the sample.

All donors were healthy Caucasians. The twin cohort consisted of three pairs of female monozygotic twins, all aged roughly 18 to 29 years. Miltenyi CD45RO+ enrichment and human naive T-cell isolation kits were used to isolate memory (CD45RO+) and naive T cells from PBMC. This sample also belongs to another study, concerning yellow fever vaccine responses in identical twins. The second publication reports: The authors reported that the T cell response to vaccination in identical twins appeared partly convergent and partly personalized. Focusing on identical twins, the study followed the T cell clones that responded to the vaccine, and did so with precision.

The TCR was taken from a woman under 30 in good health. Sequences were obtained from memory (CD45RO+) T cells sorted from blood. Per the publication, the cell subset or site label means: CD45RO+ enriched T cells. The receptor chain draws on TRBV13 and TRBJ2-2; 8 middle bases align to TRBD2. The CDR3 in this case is CASSLEPAGASTGELFF. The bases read TGTGCCAGCAGCTTAGAGCCAGCGGGAGCGAGCACCGGGGAGCTGTTTTTT.